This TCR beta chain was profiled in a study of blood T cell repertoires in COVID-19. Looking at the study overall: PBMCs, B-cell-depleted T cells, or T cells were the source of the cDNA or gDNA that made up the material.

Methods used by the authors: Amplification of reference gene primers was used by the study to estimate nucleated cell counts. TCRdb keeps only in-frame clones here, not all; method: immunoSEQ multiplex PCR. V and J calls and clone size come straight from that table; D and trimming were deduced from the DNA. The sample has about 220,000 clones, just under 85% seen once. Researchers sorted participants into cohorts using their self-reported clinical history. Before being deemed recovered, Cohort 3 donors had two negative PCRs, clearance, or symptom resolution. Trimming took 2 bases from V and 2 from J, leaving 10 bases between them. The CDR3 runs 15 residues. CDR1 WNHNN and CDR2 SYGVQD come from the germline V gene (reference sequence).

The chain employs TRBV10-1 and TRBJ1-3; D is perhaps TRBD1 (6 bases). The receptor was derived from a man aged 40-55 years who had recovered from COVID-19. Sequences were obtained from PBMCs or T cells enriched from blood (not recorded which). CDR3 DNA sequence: TGCGCCAGCAGTGAGCGGGACACAACTGGAAACACCATATATTTT. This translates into CASSERDTTGNTIYF.